Each of the 31 T cell receptor beta chains below was sequenced from the same sample in a study of shared clonotypes between healthy human individuals. Measured with immunoSEQ multiplex PCR; TCRdb has only the in-frame clones, and not every one. The sample consists of more than 1 million clones, around three quarters of them appearing once. Sequenced material: memory CD4+ T cells from PBMCs. Sample subset: CD45RA-negative fraction. All receptors come from a young man in good health. Some clones in this sample may be carry-over from other donors' samples.

This clone was detected only once. The chain has TRBV5-1 and TRBJ2-7; 8 bases map to TRBD2. The CDR3 consists of 15 residues. Germline loops: CDR1 SGHRS, CDR2 YFSETQ. With V trimmed by 1 base and J by 3 bases, 6 bases remained unmatched. CDR3 bases: TGCGCCAGCAGCTTGCGAGCGGGAGATCGCTACGAGCAGTACTTC. Residues: CASSLRAGDRYEQYF.

This CDR3 reads CASSFTAQETQYF. CDR3 sequence (DNA): TGTGCCAGCAGCTTTACAGCCCAAGAGACCCAGTACTTC. The rearrangement links TRBV5-5 to TRBJ2-5; D is ambiguous. V was trimmed by 2 bases and J by 1 base, leaving 6 bases between them. CDR1 and CDR2 from the germline V gene are SGHKS and YYEKEE (reference sequence). The CDR3 totals 13 residues.

The rearrangement uses TRBV5-6 and TRBJ2-5; D gene unclear. The CDR3 is 13 amino acids. The germline CDR1 and CDR2 sequences are SGHDT and YYEEEE. Trimming pared 4 bases from V and 5 bases from J, leaving 12 bases between. CDR3 in DNA: TGTGCCAGCAGCCCCATTAGATCGGAGACCCAGTACTTC. It translates to CASSPIRSETQYF.

This sequence joins TRBV30 and TRBJ1-2, with D maybe TRBD1 (5 bases). The ends were cut back, 7 bases at V and 7 bases at J, with 25 bases in the middle. The CDR3 contains 15 residues. CDR1 is GTSNPN, CDR2 SVGIG, per germline (reference sequence). The CDR3 protein is CASTFQTERRGGYTF. As DNA, the CDR3 is TGTGCCTCTACTTTCCAGACCGAAAGGAGGGGTGGCTACACCTTC.

The genes are TRBV6-1 and TRBJ2-1; 8 nucleotides line up with TRBD2. The V gene's germline CDR1 is MNHNS and CDR2 SASEGT. V lost 6 bases to trimming and J lost 3 bases; unmatched junction nucleotides: 7. This CDR3 has 15 amino acids. Here the CDR3 DNA reads TGTGCCAGCAGGTGGCGGGAGGTATTCTACAATGAGCAGTTCTTC. It codes for CASRWREVFYNEQFF.

This chain links TRBV25-1 with TRBJ2-5; perhaps TRBD1 as D (6 bases). The CDR3 totals 15 residues. Trimming shortened V by 3 bases and J by 0 bases, and 11 bases separated the two germline ends. Germline CDR1 is MGHDK and CDR2 is SYGVNS. The CDR3 bases are TGTGCCAGCAGTGACTTCCAGGGGTACCAAGAGACCCAGTACTTC. It codes for CASSDFQGYQETQYF.

At least ten counts were recorded for this clone. The J gene is TRBJ1-2, the V gene TRBV19; D is ambiguous. The length of the CDR3 is 13 residues. Trimming took 10 bases from V and 0 from J, leaving 12 bases between them. Germline values: CDR1 LNHDA, CDR2 SQIVND (reference sequence). In nucleotides, the CDR3 is TGTGCCAACCCTACTGGGGCTAACTATGGCTACACCTTC. This sequence encodes CANPTGANYGYTF. Complete variable domain (other parts from reference TRBV19 and TRBJ1-2): DGGITQSPKYLFRKEGQNVTLSCEQNLNHDAMYWYRQDPGQGLRLIYYSQIVNDFQKGDIAEGYSVSREKKESFPLTVTSAQKNPTAFYLCANPTGANYGYTFGSGTRLTVV.

This clone has only one observation. It may be a read error: a sequence one base away is much more abundant. The sample carries other DNA sequences with the same CDR3. This chain joins TRBV7-2 and TRBJ2-5; D unclear. From germline, CDR1 is SGHTA and CDR2 FQGNSA. The CDR3 consists of 12 residues. The germline V and J ends were trimmed by 1 base and 5 bases, with 5 bases remaining between them. The CDR3 spells CASSLVGETQYF. In DNA form, the CDR3 reads TGTGCCAGCAGCTTAGTCGGGGAGACCCAGTACTTC.

The chain has TRBV5-6 and TRBJ2-5; D gene unclear. The CDR3 is 13 residues long. Per germline, CDR1 SGHDT and CDR2 YYEEEE. The ends were cut back, 2 bases at V and 5 bases at J, with 10 bases in the middle. In nucleotides, the CDR3 is TGTGCCAGCAGCTTCGGAGCGTGGGAGACCCAGTACTTC. Translated: CASSFGAWETQYF.

The chain uses TRBV5-1 and TRBJ2-1; 8 bases match TRBD2. Germline CDR1 and CDR2: SGHRS and YFSETQ. The V gene end was trimmed by 7 bases and the J gene end by 3 bases; junction bases not matched to a gene: 6. The CDR3 has 14 residues. The DNA of the CDR3 is TGCGCCAGCGAACCCGGGACTAGCTACAATGAGCAGTTCTTC. Translated, it gives CASEPGTSYNEQFF. Full variable domain (outside the CDR3, taken from reference TRBV5-1 and TRBJ2-1): KAGVTQTPRYLIKTRGQQVTLSCSPISGHRSVSWYQQTPGQGLQFLFEYFSETQRNKGNFPGRFSGRQFSNSRSEMNVSTLELGDSALYLCASEPGTSYNEQFFGPGTRLTVL.

The chain has TRBV15 and TRBJ2-4, with 7 positions matching TRBD2. Germline CDR1 is LNHNV and CDR2 is YYDKDF (reference sequence). J lost 1 base, V lost 5 bases, and 8 bases had no gene match. The CDR3 length is 16 residues. The CDR3 is CATSSNLGGAKNIQYF. For the CDR3, the DNA is TGTGCCACCAGCTCCAATCTCGGGGGGGCCAAAAACATTCAGTACTTC.

The rearrangement links TRBV15 to TRBJ1-3, with D unclear. Trimming stripped 4 bases from V and 3 bases from J, with 10 bases between. The CDR3 loop spans 14 amino acids. Germline V lookup: CDR1 LNHNV, CDR2 YYDKDF (reference sequence). This chain's CDR3 is CATSTSGGGNTIYF. The CDR3 region has the DNA TGTGCCACCAGCACGTCAGGAGGTGGAAACACCATATATTTT.

The chain employs TRBV25-1 and TRBJ1-2; possible D gene TRBD1, 5 bases. Germline assignment: CDR1 MGHDK and CDR2 SYGVNS. V was shortened by 4 bases and J by 7 bases, with 16 bases between the two germline ends. This CDR3 has 14 amino acids. The CDR3 loop reads CASSVRDSPSGYTF. The CDR3 DNA sequence: TGTGCCAGCAGTGTGCGCGACAGCCCCTCTGGCTACACCTTC.

The genes are TRBV6-1 and TRBJ1-1; D is possibly TRBD1 (5 bases). V shed 2 bases and J shed 0 bases, with 19 bases lying between them. Germline loops: CDR1 MNHNS, CDR2 SASEGT. The CDR3 runs 18 residues. The CDR3 region has the DNA TGTGCCAGCAGTGAATGGGGCTTTGGCCGCGGAGTGAACACTGAAGCTTTCTTT. Amino acid sequence: CASSEWGFGRGVNTEAFF.

This chain uses TRBV6-4 with TRBJ2-3; D may be TRBD1 (5 bases). Looked up from germline, CDR1 is MRHNA and CDR2 is SNTAGT. V lost 0 bases and J 6 bases, leaving 10 bases between the germline ends. CDR3 length: 14 residues. In nucleotides, the CDR3 is TGTGCCAGCAGTGACTCAACAGGTTCGGATACGCAGTATTTT. Protein product: CASSDSTGSDTQYF.

The rearrangement joins TRBV7-9 to TRBJ1-1; D not certain. The CDR3 has 12 residues. In germline, CDR1 is SEHNR, CDR2 FQNEAQ (reference sequence). V lost 5 bases, J lost 6 bases, and 10 bases lay in between. The CDR3 protein is CASSAEVAEAFF. CDR3 nucleotide sequence: TGTGCCAGCAGCGCGGAGGTTGCTGAAGCTTTCTTT.

V and J are TRBV30 and TRBJ1-1, with D perhaps matching TRBD1 (5 bases). From germline, CDR1 is GTSNPN and CDR2 SVGIG (reference sequence). CDR3 length: 10 amino acids. The V gene lost 8 bases and the J gene lost 5 bases, with 9 bases spanning the gap. CDR3 DNA sequence: TGTGCCGGGGGATGGACTGAAGCTTTCTTT. Amino acids: CAGGWTEAFF.

Comments on this clone: Other DNA sequences in this sample translate to the same CDR3. This chain joins TRBV5-1 and TRBJ2-5; tentatively, D is TRBD1 or TRBD2 (5 bases each). The CDR3 is 15 residues long. Germline CDR1 SGHRS, CDR2 YFSETQ. V lost 1 base, J lost 1 base, and 11 bases lay in between. This chain's CDR3 is CASSLLGTAQETQYF. The CDR3 DNA reads as TGCGCCAGCAGCTTGTTGGGGACGGCCCAAGAGACCCAGTACTTC.

This chain links TRBV6-4 with TRBJ2-3, with 9 bases that match TRBD2. V lost 3 bases to trimming and J lost 2 bases; unmatched junction nucleotides: 0. Germline assignment: CDR1 MRHNA and CDR2 SNTAGT. This CDR3 is built from 14 residues. CDR3 DNA sequence: TGTGCCAGCAGTGAGGGACTAGCCACAGATACGCAGTATTTT. Translating it yields CASSEGLATDTQYF.

The chain employs TRBV27 and TRBJ2-3; 9 nucleotides align to TRBD1. This CDR3 comprises 17 residues. Germline V lookup: CDR1 MNHEY, CDR2 SMNVEV (reference sequence). The V and J ends lost 7 bases and 4 bases, in that order; junction bases with no gene match: 15. CDR3 residues: CASTLVRDREGADTQYF. In DNA, the CDR3 is TGTGCCAGCACCCTTGTAAGGGACAGGGAGGGCGCAGATACGCAGTATTTT.

The CDR3 loop reads CASSLIPGPSGVRTGELFF. The CDR3 DNA reads as TGTGCCAGCAGCTTAATCCCAGGGCCCTCGGGAGTAAGGACCGGGGAGCTGTTTTTT. V gene TRBV7-3 combines with J gene TRBJ2-2; weak D call: TRBD2 (6 bases). This CDR3 has 19 residues. Looked up from germline, CDR1 is SGHTA and CDR2 is FQGTGA. Trimming pared 1 base from V and 5 bases from J, leaving 23 bases between.

This sequence joins TRBV5-4 and TRBJ2-5; D is undetermined. CDR3 length equals 14 residues. V was cut by 3 bases and J by 3 bases, with 12 bases left in between. Germline CDR1 reads SGHNT; CDR2 reads YYREEE (reference sequence). The CDR3 DNA reads as TGTGCCAGCAGCTCCCCCGGCACTGAAGAGACCCAGTACTTC. Translated, it gives CASSSPGTEETQYF.

The CDR3 DNA reads as TGTGCCAGCAGTTATAGGCAGTTCCAAGAGACCCAGTACTTC. Its protein is CASSYRQFQETQYF. The chain recombines TRBV6-6 with TRBJ2-5; no clear D. The CDR3 contains 14 residues. Trimming stripped 3 bases from V and 1 base from J, with 9 bases between. Looked up from germline, CDR1 is MNHNY and CDR2 is SVGAGI (reference sequence).

The chain is built from TRBV25-1 and TRBJ2-3; D possibly corresponds to TRBD2 (5 bases). This CDR3 comprises 16 residues. Looked up from germline, CDR1 is MGHDK and CDR2 is SYGVNS. The V end was cut by 8 bases, the J end by 5 bases, with 23 bases between. CDR3 sequence (DNA): TGTGCCAGCTCCCTCGCCAGCGGAAGTTTGCGAGATACGCAGTATTTT. This encodes CASSLASGSLRDTQYF.

This clone was counted once. The CDR3 DNA sequence: TGTGCCAGCAGTTTTCAGGGCTCTGGAAACACCATATATTTT. Protein sequence: CASSFQGSGNTIYF. The V gene is TRBV7-2, the J gene TRBJ1-3; D is possibly TRBD1 (5 bases). Germline loops: CDR1 SGHTA, CDR2 FQGNSA. The CDR3 sequence is 14 residues long. Trimming stripped 6 bases from V and 0 bases from J, with 9 bases between.

This chain joins TRBV7-3 and TRBJ1-1, with D tentatively TRBD1 (5 bases). Germline CDR1 and CDR2: SGHTA and FQGTGA. V was shortened by 1 base and J by 5 bases, with 11 bases between the two germline ends. This CDR3 spans 14 amino acids. The CDR3 nucleotides are TGTGCCAGCAGCTTAATGCAGGGTATAACTGAAGCTTTCTTT. Translating it yields CASSLMQGITEAFF.

The V and J genes are TRBV7-2 and TRBJ1-5, with 7 bases matching TRBD1. V lost 3 bases and J lost 10; bases outside the gene matches: 15. CDR1 SGHTA and CDR2 FQGNSA come from the germline V gene. The CDR3 runs to 16 residues. DNA for the CDR3: TGTGCCAGCAGCTTTGGGGGCCCGACAGGGCGTAATCCCCAGCATTTT. This codes for CASSFGGPTGRNPQHF.

V and J are TRBV19 and TRBJ1-5; the D is unclear. The germline V gene encodes CDR1 LNHDA and CDR2 SQIVND (reference sequence). The V end was cut by 5 bases, the J end by 5 bases, with 10 bases between. The CDR3 is made up of 13 amino acids. CDR3 sequence: CASSPRRDQPQHF. The CDR3 DNA is TGTGCCAGTAGTCCCAGGAGGGATCAGCCCCAGCATTTT.

In this sample, this clone turned up a few times. This chain joins TRBV2 and TRBJ2-1, with 12 bases identical to TRBD1. J lost 8 bases, V lost 6 bases, and 5 bases had no gene match. The CDR3 runs 14 residues. CDR1 is SNHLY and CDR2 is FYNNEI in the germline V gene. CDR3 in amino acids: CASRGTGGWDEQFF. Written as DNA, the CDR3 is TGTGCCAGCAGAGGGACAGGGGGCTGGGATGAGCAGTTCTTC.

The genes are TRBV6-5 and TRBJ2-1; 9 nucleotides line up with TRBD2. Unmatched junction bases numbered 8, after V lost 10 bases and J lost 4 bases. This CDR3 region has 14 residues. Looked up from germline, CDR1 is MNHEY and CDR2 is SVGAGI. The CDR3 DNA reads as TGTGCCACCGTCTCCAGCGGGAGGTACAATGAGCAGTTCTTC. Translation: CATVSSGRYNEQFF.

This clone has ten or more counts. The chain employs TRBV5-1 and TRBJ2-4; possible D gene TRBD2, 5 bases. Germline V gene lookup returns CDR1 SGHRS and CDR2 YFSETQ. Deletions cut 0 bases from V and 2 bases from J, with 15 bases between. CDR3 length: 17 amino acids. CDR3 nucleotides: TGCGCCAGCAGCTTGGGAAACCGGCGGGCCTCCAAAAACATTCAGTACTTC. It is translated as CASSLGNRRASKNIQYF.